These 8 T cell receptor beta chains share one sample of origin, sequenced in a study of CD8 T cells in Susac syndrome. Reverse transcription of 0.5 to 1 ug RNA was carried out with random hexamers. MiXCR, run by TCRdb on the immunoSEQ multiplex PCR reads, gives a single entry per CDR3 protein. The data hold around 23,000 distinct CDR3 sequences, with approximately 92% observed a single time. The sequenced sample was CD8+ T cells from PBMCs. These receptors all stem from a human donor with Susac syndrome.

CDR3 nucleotide sequence: TGTGCCAGCAGTGAAGCCTGGGACAGCTCCTACGAGCAGTACTTC. This translates into CASSEAWDSSYEQYF. The rearrangement joins TRBV2 to TRBJ2-7; 7 bases are a match to TRBD1. Germline values: CDR1 SNHLY, CDR2 FYNNEI. The trim removed 0 bases at V and 0 bases at J, leaving 2 bases unmatched. The CDR3 is made up of 15 amino acids.

The CDR3 nucleotides read TGTGCCAGCAGTCCCGGTCCCTTTGGAAACACCATATATTTT. The encoded protein is CASSPGPFGNTIYF. The chain joins TRBV6-6 to TRBJ1-3; D is unresolved. V lost 5 bases to trimming and J lost 3 bases, with 11 bases between them. CDR3 length: 14 residues. Germline V CDR1 and CDR2: MNHNY, SVGAGI (reference sequence).

The V and J genes are TRBV28 and TRBJ2-7; TRBD1 is a possible D gene (7 bases). V was trimmed by 7 bases and J by 3 bases, leaving 16 bases between them. From germline, CDR1 is MDHEN and CDR2 SYDVKM. The CDR3 sequence is 14 residues long. The CDR3 nucleotides are TGTGCCAGCACCTTTAACAGGGGACTCTACGAGCAGTACTTC. Its translation is CASTFNRGLYEQYF.

The chain employs TRBV7-2 and TRBJ2-3; 7 bases line up with TRBD2. CDR1 is SGHTA and CDR2 is FQGNSA in the germline V gene. The ends lost 2 bases at V and 4 bases at J; junction bases unmatched: 6. The CDR3 has 15 residues. CDR3 coding DNA: TGTGCCAGCAGCTTAATGCCCGGGGGGTCAGATACGCAGTATTTT. It is translated as CASSLMPGGSDTQYF. The full variable domain, rest sourced from reference TRBV7-2 and TRBJ2-3, is GAGVSQSPSNKVTEKGKDVELRCDPISGHTALYWYRQSLGQGLEFLIYFQGNSAPDKSGLPSDRFSAERTGGSVSTLTIQRTQQEDSAVYLCASSLMPGGSDTQYFGPGTRLTVL.

The chain links TRBV6-2 or TRBV6-3 to TRBJ2-7; tentatively, D is TRBD1 (6 bases). Per the germline V gene, CDR1 is MNHEY and CDR2 is SVGEGT. Trimming cost V 0 bases and J 2 bases, with 11 bases left between them. CDR3 length: 15 amino acids. CDR3 nucleotides: TGTGCCAGCAGTTACTCGAACAGGGCAGCCTACGAGCAGTACTTC. This codes for CASSYSNRAAYEQYF.

This chain uses TRBV6-5 with TRBJ2-5; perhaps TRBD1 as D (5 bases). This CDR3 contains 15 residues. Germline V gene sequence: CDR1 MNHEY, CDR2 SVGAGI. Trimming removed 2 bases from V and 3 bases from J, with 13 bases in between. As DNA, the CDR3 is TGTGCCAGCAGTTACCCTCAGGGATCGGAAGAGACCCAGTACTTC. Protein: CASSYPQGSEETQYF.

The chain is built from TRBV6-5 and TRBJ2-7; tentative D call: TRBD2 (6 bases). V gave up 7 bases and J gave up 7 bases, with 17 bases separating them. Germline lookup yields CDR1 MNHEY and CDR2 SVGAGI. This CDR3 is 13 amino acids long. The DNA for the CDR3 is TGTGCCAGCAACGCCAGGGCGGCGGGGGAGCAGTACTTC. Protein product: CASNARAAGEQYF.

This chain joins TRBV7-8 and TRBJ1-2; D unclear. The CDR3 length is 15 residues. Germline values: CDR1 SGHVS, CDR2 FQNEAQ. The V end lost 1 base, the J end lost 7 bases, and 16 bases lay between the germline ends. The CDR3 loop is CASSLEGFSTSGYTF. The CDR3 nucleotides are TGTGCCAGCAGCTTAGAGGGTTTCTCAACTTCTGGCTACACCTTC.